The clone carrying this TCR beta chain was found many times. There were TCR beta CDR3 regions amplified from RNA transcripts. Initially, a first-round RT-PCR of the TCR CDR3 employed the HTBI primer set. TCRdb reanalysed the multiplex PCR reads using MiXCR and keeps one entry per CDR3 protein. The data hold over 250,000 distinct CDR3 sequences, with 25% observed a single time. This CDR3 region has 16 residues. Germline CDR1 and CDR2: KGHDR and SFDVKD. V was pared by 3 bases and J by 4 bases, with 9 bases of the junction left unmatched. These data originate in a study of T cells in Graves' hyperthyroidism and ophthalmopathy.

The rearrangement uses TRBV24-1 and TRBJ1-2; 8 bases are shared with TRBD1. The sample was blood. This TCR was sampled from a man aged 35-49 years with Graves' hyperthyroidism that later progressed to Graves' ophthalmopathy. This CDR3 reads CATSDLAPGGGYGYTF. The CDR3 bases are TGTGCCACCAGTGATCTAGCTCCAGGGGGCGGCTATGGCTACACCTTC.